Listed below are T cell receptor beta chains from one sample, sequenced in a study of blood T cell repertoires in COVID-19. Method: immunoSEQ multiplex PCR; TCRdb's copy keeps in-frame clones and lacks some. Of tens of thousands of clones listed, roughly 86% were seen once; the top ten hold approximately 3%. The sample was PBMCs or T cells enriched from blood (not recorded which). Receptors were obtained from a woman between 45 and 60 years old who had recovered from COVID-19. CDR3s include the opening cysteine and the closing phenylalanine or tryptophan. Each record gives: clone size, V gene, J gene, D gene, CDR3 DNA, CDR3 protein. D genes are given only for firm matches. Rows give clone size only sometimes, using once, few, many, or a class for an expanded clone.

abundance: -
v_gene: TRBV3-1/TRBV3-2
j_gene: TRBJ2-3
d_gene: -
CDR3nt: TGTGCCAGCAGCCAACTGAGGAGGAGAGATACGCAGTATTTT
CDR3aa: CASSQLRRRDTQYF

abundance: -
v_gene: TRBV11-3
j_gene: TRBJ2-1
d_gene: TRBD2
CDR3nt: TGTGCCAGCAGCTCTTCCGGGACTACCTACAATGAGCAGTTCTTC
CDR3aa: CASSSSGTTYNEQFF

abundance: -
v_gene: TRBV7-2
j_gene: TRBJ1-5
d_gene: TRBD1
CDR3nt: TGTGCCAGCAGCACGGGACAGGGCAATCAGCCCCAGCATTTT
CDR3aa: CASSTGQGNQPQHF

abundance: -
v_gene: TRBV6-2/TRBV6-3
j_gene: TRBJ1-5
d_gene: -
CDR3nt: TGTGCCAGCAGCAGCCCGGGGGGTGGGAATCAGCCCCAGCATTTT
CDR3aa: CASSSPGGGNQPQHF

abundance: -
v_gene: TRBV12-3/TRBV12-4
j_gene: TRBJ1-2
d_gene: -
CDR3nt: TGTGCCAGCACCCGGGGAGACTATGGCTACACCTTC
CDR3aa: CASTRGDYGYTF

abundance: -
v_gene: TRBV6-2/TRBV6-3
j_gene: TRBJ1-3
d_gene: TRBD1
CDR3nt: TGTGCCAGCAGCATTGGACAGGTCTCTGGAAACACCATATATTTT
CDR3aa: CASSIGQVSGNTIYF

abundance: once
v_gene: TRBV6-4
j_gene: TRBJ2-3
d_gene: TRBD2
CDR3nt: TGTGCCAGCAGTGCCCGCGGGGGGGCTAGCACAGATACGCAGTATTTT
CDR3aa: CASSARGGASTDTQYF

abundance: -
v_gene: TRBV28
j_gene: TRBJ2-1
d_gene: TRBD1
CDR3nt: TGTGCCAGCAGCACTGACAACAGGGGTAGCGCCTACAATGAGCAGTTCTTC
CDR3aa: CASSTDNRGSAYNEQFF

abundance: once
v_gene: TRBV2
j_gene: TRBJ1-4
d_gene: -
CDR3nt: TGTGCCAGCAGTGTCGGTTCGAACCCAACTAATGAAAAACTGTTTTTT
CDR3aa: CASSVGSNPTNEKLFF

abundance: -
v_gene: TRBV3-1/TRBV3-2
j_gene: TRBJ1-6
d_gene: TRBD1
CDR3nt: TGTGCCAGCAGCCAAGTTCCCGGGACAGGGGTTTCACCCCTCCACTTT
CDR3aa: CASSQVPGTGVSPLHF

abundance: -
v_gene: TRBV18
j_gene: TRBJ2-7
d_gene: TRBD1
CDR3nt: TGTGCCAGCTCACCACGGGCGGGCAGGGGGACCTACGAGCAGTACTTC
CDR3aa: CASSPRAGRGTYEQYF

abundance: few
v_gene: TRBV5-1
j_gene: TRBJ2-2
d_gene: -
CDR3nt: TGCGCCAGCAGCTTGGACGTCAGGGTCACCTTCGGGGAGCTGTTTTTT
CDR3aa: CASSLDVRVTFGELFF

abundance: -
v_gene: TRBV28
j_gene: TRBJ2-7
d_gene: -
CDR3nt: TGTGCCAGCAGTCGCGAGCGCAGACTCGAGCAGTACTTC
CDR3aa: CASSRERRLEQYF

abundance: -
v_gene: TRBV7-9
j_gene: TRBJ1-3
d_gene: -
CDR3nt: TGTGCCAGCAGCTTGGGGACGGGAGGCTCTGGAAACACCATATATTTT
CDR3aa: CASSLGTGGSGNTIYF

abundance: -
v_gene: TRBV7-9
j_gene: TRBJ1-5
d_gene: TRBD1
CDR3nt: TGTGCCAGCAGCCTGGCTGGAGGGGGCGGGCAGCCCCAGCATTTT
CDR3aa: CASSLAGGGGQPQHF

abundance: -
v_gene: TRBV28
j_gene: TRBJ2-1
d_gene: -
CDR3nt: TGTGCCAGCAGCACATCCACATCAATTTACAATGAGCAGTTCTTC
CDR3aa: CASSTSTSIYNEQFF

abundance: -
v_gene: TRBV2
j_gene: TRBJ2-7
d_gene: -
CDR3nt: TGTGCCAGCAAATTGTCACTTTCCTACGAGCAGTACTTC
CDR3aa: CASKLSLSYEQYF

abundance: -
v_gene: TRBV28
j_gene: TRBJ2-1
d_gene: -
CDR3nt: TGTGCCAGCACGTCAGGTACCTGGGACAATGAGCAGTTCTTC
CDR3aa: CASTSGTWDNEQFF

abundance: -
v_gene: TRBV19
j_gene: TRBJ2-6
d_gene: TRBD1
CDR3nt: TGTGCCAGTATCCACCGGGACAGGGACGTTTCTGGGGCCAACGTCCTGACTTTC
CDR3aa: CASIHRDRDVSGANVLTF

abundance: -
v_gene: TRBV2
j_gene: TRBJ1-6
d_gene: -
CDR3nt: TGTGCCAGCATACGGACAGAGAATTCACCCCTCCACTTT
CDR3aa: CASIRTENSPLHF

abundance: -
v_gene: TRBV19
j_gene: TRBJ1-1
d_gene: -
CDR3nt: TGTGCCAGTAGTAGCAGACGGGAAAGCACTGAAGCTTTCTTT
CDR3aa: CASSSRRESTEAFF

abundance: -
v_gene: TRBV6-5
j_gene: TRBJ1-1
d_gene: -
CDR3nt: TGTGCCAGCAGTTACGAGAGAGGCGACACTGAAGCTTTCTTT
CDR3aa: CASSYERGDTEAFF

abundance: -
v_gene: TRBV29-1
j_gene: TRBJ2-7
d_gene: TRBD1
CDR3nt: TGCAGCGGCGGGACAGGGGGTGGGCGGGAGCAGTACTTC
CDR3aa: CSGGTGGGREQYF

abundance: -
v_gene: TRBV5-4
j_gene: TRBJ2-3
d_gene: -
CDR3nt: TGTGCCAGCAGCCCGCCGACTAGTTTAGATACGCAGTATTTT
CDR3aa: CASSPPTSLDTQYF

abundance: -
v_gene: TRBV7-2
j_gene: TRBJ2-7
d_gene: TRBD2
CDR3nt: TGTGCCAGCAGCTTAGCGTGGGGCGGACTAGTCTACTTC
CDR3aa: CASSLAWGGLVYF

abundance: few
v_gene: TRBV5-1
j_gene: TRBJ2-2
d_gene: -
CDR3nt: TGCGCCAGCAGCTTTACTGCGAGAGCTTTGGGGGAGCTGTTTTTT
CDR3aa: CASSFTARALGELFF

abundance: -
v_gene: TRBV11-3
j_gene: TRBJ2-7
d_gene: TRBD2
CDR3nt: TGTGCCAGCAGCCCCGGGGGGGCTGTTTGGGAGCAGTACTTC
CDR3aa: CASSPGGAVWEQYF

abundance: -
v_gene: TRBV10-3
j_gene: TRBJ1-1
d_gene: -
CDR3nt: TGTGCCATCAGTGAGTCGGTAAAGGTTGCGGGCACTGAAGCTTTCTTT
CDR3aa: CAISESVKVAGTEAFF

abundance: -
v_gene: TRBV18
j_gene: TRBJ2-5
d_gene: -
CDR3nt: TGTGCCAGCTCACCAGTTGTCGCGGGTGCAGCGGGAGAGACCCAGTACTTC
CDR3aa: CASSPVVAGAAGETQYF